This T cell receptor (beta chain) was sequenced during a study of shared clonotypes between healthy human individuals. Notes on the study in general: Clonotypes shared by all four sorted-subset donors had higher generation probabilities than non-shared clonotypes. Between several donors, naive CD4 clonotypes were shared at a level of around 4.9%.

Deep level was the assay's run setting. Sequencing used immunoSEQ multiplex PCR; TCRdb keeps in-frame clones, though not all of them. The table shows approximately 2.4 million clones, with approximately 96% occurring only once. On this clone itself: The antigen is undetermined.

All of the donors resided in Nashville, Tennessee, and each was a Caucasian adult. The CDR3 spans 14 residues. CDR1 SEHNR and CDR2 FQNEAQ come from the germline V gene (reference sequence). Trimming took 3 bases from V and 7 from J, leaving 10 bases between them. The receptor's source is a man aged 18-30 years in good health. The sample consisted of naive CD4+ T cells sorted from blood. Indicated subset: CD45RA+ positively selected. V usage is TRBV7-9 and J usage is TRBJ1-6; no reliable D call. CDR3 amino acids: CASSFEITNSPLHF. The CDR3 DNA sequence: TGTGCCAGCAGCTTCGAAATTACGAATTCACCCCTCCACTTT.